Given below is one T cell receptor beta chain in context. Its antigen is not known. The data are from a study of shared clonotypes between healthy human individuals. TCRdb keeps only in-frame clones here, not all; method: immunoSEQ multiplex PCR. Of 1.5 million to 2.5 million clones listed, around 96% are singletons. Overall study findings and caveats: Shared clonotypes across all four donors exceeded non-shared ones in generation probability. It was only blood that was sampled, and tissue repertoires likely differ.

In the naive CD8 group, cells lacked CD45RO and were positively selected for CCR7, so terminally differentiated effector memory CD45RA+ cells were left out. This CDR3 is built from 16 residues. Trimming removed 1 base at V and 1 base at J, with 12 bases between. Per germline, CDR1 SGHAT and CDR2 FQNNGV. The receptor comes from a man aged 18 to 29 in good health. The chain couples TRBV11-2 to TRBJ2-3; D is undetermined. The sequenced sample consisted of naive CD8+ T cells sorted from blood. CDR3 coding DNA: TGTGCCAGCAGCTTAGGGGCCGGGTCCGGCACAGATACGCAGTATTTT. This encodes CASSLGAGSGTDTQYF.